Listed here are 17 T cell receptor beta chains from one sample, sequenced in a study of molecular identifiers for immune sequencing clone quantification. Each CDR3 protein is one row after TCRdb ran MiXCR on the PCR reads. This sample carries about 640,000 distinct CDR3 sequences, around 20% of them seen once, and the ten largest clones take 0.85%. The sequencing input was naive CD8+ T cells from blood, with Jurkat cell RNA spiked in. Noted subset: FACS-sorted CD8+CD4-CCR7+CD45RA+ naive T cells. The receptors originated from a human donor in good health. Some libraries in this study had Jurkat cell RNA spiked in.

About this clonotype itself: Since a much larger clone is just one base distant, this may be a read error. The CDR3 spells CASALRDVNTEALF. CDR3 DNA: TGTGCCAGTGCGCTCAGGGACGTGAACACTGAAGCTCTCTTT. The chain links TRBV27 to TRBJ1-1; TRBD1 might be the D (5 bases). The CDR3 consists of 14 residues. Germline CDR1 and CDR2: MNHEY and SMNVEV (reference sequence).

The sample holds a few counts of this clonotype. The J gene is TRBJ2-7, the V gene TRBV15, with TRBD1 matching 10 bases. Germline V CDR1 and CDR2: LNHNV, YYDKDF (reference sequence). This CDR3 is 15 amino acids long. J was trimmed by 3 bases and V by 1 base; bases with no gene match: 3. The CDR3 DNA follows: TGTGCCACCAGCAGAGCCGGGACAGGGGACTACGAGCAGTACTTC. Translating it yields CATSRAGTGDYEQYF.

To note about this clonotype: A much larger clonotype is one base distant, so this may be a read error. V usage is TRBV4-1 and J usage is TRBJ1-1, with D unresolved. The V gene's germline CDR1 is MGHRA and CDR2 YSYEKL. CDR3 size: 15 residues. Trimming took off 1 base at V and 6 bases at J, with 15 bases between the two ends. The CDR3 DNA follows: TGCGCCAGCAGCCAAGGGATGGTTGTGCACGCTGAAGCTTTCTTT. Protein: CASSQGMVVHAEAFF.

In its sample, this clonotype was seen many times. The chain recombines TRBV6-2 or TRBV6-3 with TRBJ2-7, with a tentative D call TRBD2 (6 bases). CDR1 and CDR2 from the germline V gene are MNHEY and SVGEGT. V shed 9 bases and J shed 7 bases, with 19 bases lying between them. The CDR3 is 13 residues long. CDR3 region: CASQQTGLEEQYF. For the CDR3, the DNA is TGTGCCAGTCAACAAACGGGACTGGAAGAGCAGTACTTC.

This chain links TRBV12-5 with TRBJ1-5, with D tentatively TRBD1 (5 bases). The length of the CDR3 is 17 residues. The V end lost 1 base, the J end lost 6 bases, and 19 bases lay between the germline ends. Germline loops: CDR1 LGHNT, CDR2 FRNRAP. This CDR3 is CASGLAPHDKRGQPQHF. The DNA of the CDR3 is TGTGCTAGTGGTTTGGCCCCCCATGATAAAAGGGGTCAGCCCCAGCATTTT.

The chain recombines TRBV11-2 with TRBJ1-1; D gene ambiguous. Germline V lookup: CDR1 SGHAT, CDR2 FQNNGV. This CDR3 spans 15 amino acids. V lost 3 bases and J lost 11, with 22 bases in between. The DNA of the CDR3 is TGTGCCAGCAGCTTGTTTGATCTCCAGGAGGTTGGGGCTTTCTTT. The encoded protein is CASSLFDLQEVGAFF.

About this clonotype: A read error may be the cause here, since a much bigger clone is one base away. The CDR3 reads CASSQSAVTNYGYTF. The DNA for the CDR3 is TGCGCCAGCAGCCAATCAGCCGTGACTAACTATGGCTACACCTTC. The chain combines TRBV4-1 with TRBJ1-2, with unresolved D. The CDR3 spans 15 residues. Trimming removed 2 bases from V and 0 bases from J, with 10 bases in between. CDR1 and CDR2 from the germline V gene are MGHRA and YSYEKL.

Ten or more counts support this clonotype. V and J are TRBV7-2 and TRBJ2-1, with 7 bases that match TRBD2. V was pared by 7 bases and J by 2 bases, with 8 bases of the junction left unmatched. This CDR3 spans 15 amino acids. Germline V gene lookup returns CDR1 SGHTA and CDR2 FQGNSA. The CDR3 here is CASMELAVTYNEQFF. CDR3 DNA sequence: TGTGCCAGCATGGAGCTAGCGGTCACCTACAATGAGCAGTTCTTC.

This clonotype was counted ten times or more. The CDR3 nucleotides read TGCAGTGCTAGAGATCTTGAAGCGGGTAGTATCACAGATACGCAGTATTTT. Translation gives CSARDLEAGSITDTQYF. The chain combines TRBV20-1 with TRBJ2-3; D is possibly TRBD2 (6 bases). Trimming shortened V by 0 bases and J by 2 bases, and 18 bases separated the two germline ends. The CDR3 totals 17 residues. Germline V lookup: CDR1 DFQATT, CDR2 SNEGSKA (reference sequence).

In this sample, this clonotype turned up a few times. V and J are TRBV7-6 and TRBJ1-1, with a weak D call TRBD1 (6 bases). The germline V gene encodes CDR1 SGHVS and CDR2 FNYEAQ. Trimming removed 5 bases at V and 4 bases at J, with 20 bases between. This CDR3 has 16 amino acids. The CDR3 sequence is CASSHHPGQQSTEAFF. In nucleotides, the CDR3 is TGTGCCAGCAGCCATCATCCGGGACAACAGAGCACTGAAGCTTTCTTT.

The genes are TRBV2 and TRBJ1-2; 8 nucleotides align to TRBD1. This CDR3 is 16 amino acids long. V was pared by 7 bases and J by 4 bases, with 14 bases of the junction left unmatched. CDR1 is SNHLY and CDR2 is FYNNEI in the germline V gene. The CDR3 sequence: CASTEPGQGSFYGYTF. In nucleotides, the CDR3 is TGTGCCAGCACAGAACCCGGACAGGGATCTTTCTATGGCTACACCTTC.

This clonotype was seen a handful of times. The rearrangement uses TRBV30 and TRBJ2-7; 11 positions match TRBD2. Losses at the gene ends were 2 bases for V and 3 bases for J; bases not matched to a gene: 15. This CDR3 has 18 amino acids. Germline V gives CDR1 GTSNPN, CDR2 SVGIG (reference sequence). For the CDR3, the DNA is TGTGCCTGGAGTCTATCCACTAGCGGGAGAAGACCCAGCTACGAGCAGTACTTC. Amino acids: CAWSLSTSGRRPSYEQYF. Looking up the rest from reference TRBV30 and TRBJ2-7 gives the full variable domain: SQTIHQWPATLVQPVGSPLSLECTVEGTSNPNLYWYRQAAGRGLQLLFYSVGIGQISSEVPQNLSASRPQDRQFILSSKKLLLSDSGFYLCAWSLSTSGRRPSYEQYFGPGTRLTVT.

The chain recombines TRBV20-1 with TRBJ1-1; weak D call: TRBD1 (5 bases). Trimming pared 0 bases from V and 1 base from J, leaving 12 bases between. The V gene's germline CDR1 is DFQATT and CDR2 SNEGSKA (reference sequence). The CDR3 runs 15 residues. The CDR3 DNA reads as TGCAGTGCTAGAGATCGGGGGTCGGGGAACACTGAAGCTTTCTTT. Its protein is CSARDRGSGNTEAFF.

The J gene is TRBJ2-6, the V gene TRBV18; perhaps TRBD2 as D (5 bases). The CDR3 is made up of 17 amino acids. Germline V lookup: CDR1 KGHSH, CDR2 LQKENI. V was cut by 0 bases and J by 0 bases, with 9 bases left in between. The CDR3 DNA follows: TGTGCCAGCTCACCACCCGCCGACTACTCTGGGGCCAACGTCCTGACTTTC. Residues: CASSPPADYSGANVLTF.

In this sample, this clonotype turned up many times. This rearrangement joins TRBV27 to TRBJ2-3; TRBD2 aligns across 15 bases. Germline-derived CDR1 and CDR2 are MNHEY and SMNVEV (reference sequence). Trimming cost V 5 bases and J 2 bases; bases outside gene matches: 11. The CDR3 sequence is 19 residues long. The CDR3 bases are TGTGCCAGCAGTCCCCGGACTAGCGGGGGGGGCGTTGCCACAGATACGCAGTATTTT. This gives the protein CASSPRTSGGGVATDTQYF.

This clonotype has at least ten counts. The chain is built from TRBV15 and TRBJ2-5; D gene unclear. CDR1 and CDR2 (germline): LNHNV, YYDKDF (reference sequence). The CDR3 is 17 residues long. V lost 1 base and J 1 base, leaving 16 bases between the germline ends. CDR3: CATSRVDVQRTQETQYF. For the CDR3, the DNA is TGTGCCACCAGCAGAGTCGACGTCCAACGGACCCAAGAGACCCAGTACTTC.

Turning to this clonotype: A much more abundant neighbour one base away suggests this may be a read error. J is TRBJ1-5 and V is TRBV7-2; 7 bases match TRBD1. V dropped 1 base and J dropped 9; count of bases not matched to a gene: 9. This CDR3 spans 15 amino acids. Germline CDR1 reads SGHTA; CDR2 reads FQGNSA. The CDR3 region has the DNA TGTGCCAGCAGCTTAGGGACAGGCCTAGCGTGGCCCCAGCATTTT. This translates into CASSLGTGLAWPQHF.